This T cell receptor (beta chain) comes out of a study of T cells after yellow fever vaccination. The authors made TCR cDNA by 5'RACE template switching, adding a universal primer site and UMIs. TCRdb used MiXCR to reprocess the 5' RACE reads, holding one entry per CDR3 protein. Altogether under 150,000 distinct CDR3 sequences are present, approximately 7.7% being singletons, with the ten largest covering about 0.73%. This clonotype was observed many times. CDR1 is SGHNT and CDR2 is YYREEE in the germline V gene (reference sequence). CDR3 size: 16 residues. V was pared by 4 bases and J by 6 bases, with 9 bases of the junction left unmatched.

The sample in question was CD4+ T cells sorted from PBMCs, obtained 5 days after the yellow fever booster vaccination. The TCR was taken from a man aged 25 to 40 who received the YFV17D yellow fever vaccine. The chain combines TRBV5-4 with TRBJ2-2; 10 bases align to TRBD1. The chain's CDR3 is CASSALGTGVSGELFF. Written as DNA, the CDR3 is TGTGCCAGCAGCGCCCTAGGGACAGGGGTTTCCGGGGAGCTGTTTTTT. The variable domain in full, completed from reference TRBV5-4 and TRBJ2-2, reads ETGVTQSPTHLIKTRGQQVTLRCSSQSGHNTVSWYQQALGQGPQFIFQYYREEENGRGNFPPRFSGLQFPNYSSELNVNALELDDSALYLCASSALGTGVSGELFFGEGSRLTVL.